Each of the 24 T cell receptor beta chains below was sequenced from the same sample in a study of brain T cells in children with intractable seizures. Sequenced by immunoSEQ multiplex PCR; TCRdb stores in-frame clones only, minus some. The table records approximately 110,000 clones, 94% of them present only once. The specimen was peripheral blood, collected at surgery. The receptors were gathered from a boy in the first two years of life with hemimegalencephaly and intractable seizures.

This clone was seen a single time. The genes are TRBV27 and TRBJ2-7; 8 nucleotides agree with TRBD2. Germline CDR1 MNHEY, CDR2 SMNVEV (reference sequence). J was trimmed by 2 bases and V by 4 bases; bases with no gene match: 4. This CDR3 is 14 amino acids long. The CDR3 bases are TGTGCCAGCAGTTCCCTACTAGCGGCCTACGAGCAGTACTTC. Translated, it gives CASSSLLAAYEQYF.

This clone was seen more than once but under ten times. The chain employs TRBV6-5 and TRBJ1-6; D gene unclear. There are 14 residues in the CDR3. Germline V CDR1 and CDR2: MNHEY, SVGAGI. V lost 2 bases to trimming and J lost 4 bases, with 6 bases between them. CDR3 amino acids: CASSYRVYNSPLHF. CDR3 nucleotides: TGTGCCAGCAGTTACAGGGTTTATAATTCACCCCTCCACTTT.

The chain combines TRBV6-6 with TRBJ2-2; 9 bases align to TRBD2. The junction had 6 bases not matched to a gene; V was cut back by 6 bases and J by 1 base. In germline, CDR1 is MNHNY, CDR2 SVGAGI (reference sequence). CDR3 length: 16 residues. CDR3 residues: CASRREGLRNTGELFF. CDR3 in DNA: TGTGCCAGCAGGCGGGAGGGCCTAAGGAACACCGGGGAGCTGTTTTTT.

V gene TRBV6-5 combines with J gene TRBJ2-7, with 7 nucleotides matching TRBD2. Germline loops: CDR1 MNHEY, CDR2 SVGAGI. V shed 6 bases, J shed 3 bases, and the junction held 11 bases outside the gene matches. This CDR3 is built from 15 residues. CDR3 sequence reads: CASSAWPSGLYEQYF. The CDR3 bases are TGTGCCAGCAGCGCTTGGCCTAGCGGTCTCTACGAGCAGTACTTC.

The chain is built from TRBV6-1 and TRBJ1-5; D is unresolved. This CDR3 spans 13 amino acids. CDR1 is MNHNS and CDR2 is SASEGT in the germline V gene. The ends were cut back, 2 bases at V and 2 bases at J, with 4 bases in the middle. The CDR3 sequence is CASSEQGNQPQHF. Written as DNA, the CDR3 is TGTGCCAGCAGTGAACAGGGCAATCAGCCCCAGCATTTT.

The CDR3 nucleotides are TGTGCCAGCAGTTCCGTAGCGGGAGGGCCGAGTGAGCAGTACTTC. Protein product: CASSSVAGGPSEQYF. The rearrangement uses TRBV6-5 and TRBJ2-7; TRBD2 aligns across 11 bases. The V gene end was trimmed by 4 bases and the J gene end by 7 bases; junction bases not matched to a gene: 9. CDR3 size: 15 residues. The germline CDR1 and CDR2 sequences are MNHEY and SVGAGI.

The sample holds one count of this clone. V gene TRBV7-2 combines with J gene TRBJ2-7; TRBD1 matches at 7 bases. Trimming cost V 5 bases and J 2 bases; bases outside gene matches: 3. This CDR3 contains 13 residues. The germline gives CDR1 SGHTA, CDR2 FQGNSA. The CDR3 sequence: CASSEGQTYEQYF. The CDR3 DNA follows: TGTGCCAGCAGCGAGGGACAGACCTACGAGCAGTACTTC. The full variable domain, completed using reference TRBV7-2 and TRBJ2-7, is GAGVSQSPSNKVTEKGKDVELRCDPISGHTALYWYRQSLGQGLEFLIYFQGNSAPDKSGLPSDRFSAERTGGSVSTLTIQRTQQEDSAVYLCASSEGQTYEQYFGPGTRLTVT.

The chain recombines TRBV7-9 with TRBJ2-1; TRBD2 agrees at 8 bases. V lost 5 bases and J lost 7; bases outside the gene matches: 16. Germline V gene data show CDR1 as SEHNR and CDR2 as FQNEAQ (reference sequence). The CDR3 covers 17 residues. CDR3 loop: CASSTRTSKLPHNEQFF. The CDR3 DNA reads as TGTGCCAGCAGCACGAGGACTAGCAAACTCCCCCATAATGAGCAGTTCTTC. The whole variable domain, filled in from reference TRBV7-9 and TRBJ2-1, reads DTGVSQNPRHKITKRGQNVTFRCDPISEHNRLYWYRQTLGQGPEFLTYFQNEAQLEKSRLLSDRFSAERPKGSFSTLEIQRTEQGDSAMYLCASSTRTSKLPHNEQFFGPGTRLTVL.

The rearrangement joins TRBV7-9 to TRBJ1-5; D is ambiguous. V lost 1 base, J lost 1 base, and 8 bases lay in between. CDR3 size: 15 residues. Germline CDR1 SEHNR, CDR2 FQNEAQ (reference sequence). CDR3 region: CASSLGPLSNQPQHF. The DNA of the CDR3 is TGTGCCAGCAGCTTAGGTCCCCTCAGCAATCAGCCCCAGCATTTT.

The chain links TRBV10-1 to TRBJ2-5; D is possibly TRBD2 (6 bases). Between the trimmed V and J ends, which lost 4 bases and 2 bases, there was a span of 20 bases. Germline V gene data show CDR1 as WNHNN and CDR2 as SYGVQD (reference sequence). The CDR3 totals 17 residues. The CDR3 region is CASSVGYRGLTQETQYF. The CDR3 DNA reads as TGCGCCAGCAGTGTAGGATATAGGGGACTGACGCAAGAGACCCAGTACTTC.

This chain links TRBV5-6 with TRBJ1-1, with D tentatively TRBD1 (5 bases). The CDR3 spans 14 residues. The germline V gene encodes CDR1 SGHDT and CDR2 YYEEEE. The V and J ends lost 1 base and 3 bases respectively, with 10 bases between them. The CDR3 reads CASSLTGRDTEAFF. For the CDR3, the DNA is TGTGCCAGCAGCTTGACAGGTCGGGACACTGAAGCTTTCTTT.

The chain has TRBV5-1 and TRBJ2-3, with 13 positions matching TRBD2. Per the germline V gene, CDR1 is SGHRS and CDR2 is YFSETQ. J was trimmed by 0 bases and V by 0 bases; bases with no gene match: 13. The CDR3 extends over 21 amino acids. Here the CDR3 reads CASSLGVPGLAGAFSTDTQYF. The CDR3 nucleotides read TGCGCCAGCAGCTTGGGAGTCCCCGGACTAGCGGGGGCCTTTAGCACAGATACGCAGTATTTT.

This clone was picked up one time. The CDR3 nucleotides are TGTGCCAGCAGCTGGGGGAAGCGTTCGAGTGTCATTCAGTACTTC. Translating gives CASSWGKRSSVIQYF. This sequence joins TRBV13 and TRBJ2-4; D could derive from TRBD1 or TRBD2 (5 bases each). The CDR3 loop spans 15 amino acids. V was trimmed by 4 bases and J by 9 bases, leaving 19 bases between them. Per germline, CDR1 PRHDT and CDR2 FYEKMQ (reference sequence).

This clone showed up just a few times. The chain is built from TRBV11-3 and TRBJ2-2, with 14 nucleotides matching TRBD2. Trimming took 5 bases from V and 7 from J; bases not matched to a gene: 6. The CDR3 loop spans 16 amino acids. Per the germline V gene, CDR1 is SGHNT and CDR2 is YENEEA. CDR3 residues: CASSPGLAGGRGELFF. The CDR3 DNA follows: TGTGCCAGCAGCCCCGGACTAGCGGGAGGACGCGGGGAGCTGTTTTTT.

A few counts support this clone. DNA of the CDR3: TGCGCCAGCAGCCCCGAGCGAGGGAGGTTAGCTAACTATGGCTACACCTTC. It specifies CASSPERGRLANYGYTF. V usage is TRBV5-1 and J usage is TRBJ1-2; D is uncertain. This CDR3 is 17 amino acids long. V dropped 4 bases and J dropped 0 bases, with 19 bases sitting between them. Germline V CDR1 and CDR2: SGHRS, YFSETQ.

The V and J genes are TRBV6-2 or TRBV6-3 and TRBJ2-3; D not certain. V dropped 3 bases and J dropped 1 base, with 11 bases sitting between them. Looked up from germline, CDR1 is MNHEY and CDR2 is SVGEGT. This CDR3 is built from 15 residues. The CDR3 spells CASSYFDRRTDTQYF. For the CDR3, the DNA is TGTGCCAGCAGTTATTTCGACCGACGCACAGATACGCAGTATTTT.

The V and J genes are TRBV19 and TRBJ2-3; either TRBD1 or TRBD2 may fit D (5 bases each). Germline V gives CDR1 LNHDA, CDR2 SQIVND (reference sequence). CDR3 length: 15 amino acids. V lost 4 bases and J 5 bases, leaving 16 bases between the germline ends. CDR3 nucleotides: TGTGCCAGTAGTACCCTGAGGGGCAACTTAGATACGCAGTATTTT. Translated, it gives CASSTLRGNLDTQYF.

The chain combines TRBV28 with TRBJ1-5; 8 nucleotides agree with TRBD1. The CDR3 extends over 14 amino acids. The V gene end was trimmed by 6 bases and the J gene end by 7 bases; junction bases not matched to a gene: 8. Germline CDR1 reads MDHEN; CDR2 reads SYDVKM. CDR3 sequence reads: CASSLPGGYQPQHF. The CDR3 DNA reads TGTGCCAGCAGCCTCCCAGGGGGCTACCAGCCCCAGCATTTT. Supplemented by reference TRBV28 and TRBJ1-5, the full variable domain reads DVKVTQSSRYLVKRTGEKVFLECVQDMDHENMFWYRQDPGLGLRLIYFSYDVKMKEKGDIPEGYSVSREKKERFSLILESASTNQTSMYLCASSLPGGYQPQHFGDGTRLSIL.

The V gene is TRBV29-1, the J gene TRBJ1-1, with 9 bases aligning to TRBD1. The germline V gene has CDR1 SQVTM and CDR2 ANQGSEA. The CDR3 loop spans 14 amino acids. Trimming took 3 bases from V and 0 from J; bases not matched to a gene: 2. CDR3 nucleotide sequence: TGCAGCGTTGAGGGGGACAGGGTGAACACTGAAGCTTTCTTT. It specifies CSVEGDRVNTEAFF.

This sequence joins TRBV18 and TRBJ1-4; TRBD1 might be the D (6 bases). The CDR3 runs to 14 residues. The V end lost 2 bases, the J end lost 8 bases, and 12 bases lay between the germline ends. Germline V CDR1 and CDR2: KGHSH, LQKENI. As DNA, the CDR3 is TGTGCCAGCTCACCAAGGGGGGGCCGAGAAAAACTGTTTTTT. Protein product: CASSPRGGREKLFF.

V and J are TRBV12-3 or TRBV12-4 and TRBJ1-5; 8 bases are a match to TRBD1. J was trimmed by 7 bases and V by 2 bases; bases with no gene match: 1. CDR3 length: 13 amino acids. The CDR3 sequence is CASSLQGAQPQHF. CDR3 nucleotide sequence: TGTGCCAGCAGTTTACAGGGGGCCCAGCCCCAGCATTTT.

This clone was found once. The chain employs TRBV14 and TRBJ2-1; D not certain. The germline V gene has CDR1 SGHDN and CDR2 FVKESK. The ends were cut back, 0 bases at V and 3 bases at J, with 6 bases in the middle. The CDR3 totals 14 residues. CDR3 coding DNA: TGTGCCAGCAGCCAAGATAGCCACTACAATGAGCAGTTCTTC. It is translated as CASSQDSHYNEQFF.

The CDR3 DNA sequence: TGTGCCATCAGTGAGTCGGGAAGGCCCTACGAGCAGTACTTC. This gives the protein CAISESGRPYEQYF. This chain joins TRBV10-3 and TRBJ2-7; D uncertain. This CDR3 comprises 14 residues. CDR1 ENHRY and CDR2 SYGVKD come from the germline V gene. The V and J ends lost 0 bases and 2 bases respectively, with 8 bases between them.

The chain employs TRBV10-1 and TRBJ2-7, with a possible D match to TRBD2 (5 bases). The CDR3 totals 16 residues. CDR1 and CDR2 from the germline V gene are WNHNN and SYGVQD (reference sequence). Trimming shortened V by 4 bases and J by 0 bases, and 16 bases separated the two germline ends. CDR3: CASSGYLAWGSYEQYF. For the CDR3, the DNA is TGCGCCAGCAGTGGATATCTAGCTTGGGGCTCCTACGAGCAGTACTTC.